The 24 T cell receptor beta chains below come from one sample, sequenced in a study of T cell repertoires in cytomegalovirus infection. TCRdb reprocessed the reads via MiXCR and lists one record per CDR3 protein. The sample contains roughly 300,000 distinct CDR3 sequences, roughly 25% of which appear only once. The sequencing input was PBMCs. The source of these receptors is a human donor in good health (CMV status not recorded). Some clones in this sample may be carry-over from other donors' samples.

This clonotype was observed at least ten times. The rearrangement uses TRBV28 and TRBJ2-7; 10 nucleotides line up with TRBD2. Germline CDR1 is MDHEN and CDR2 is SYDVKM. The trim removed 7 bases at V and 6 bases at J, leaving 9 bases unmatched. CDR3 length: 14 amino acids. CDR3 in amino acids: CASKGLAGVGEQYF. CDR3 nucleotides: TGTGCCAGCAAAGGGCTAGCGGGAGTTGGCGAGCAGTACTTC.

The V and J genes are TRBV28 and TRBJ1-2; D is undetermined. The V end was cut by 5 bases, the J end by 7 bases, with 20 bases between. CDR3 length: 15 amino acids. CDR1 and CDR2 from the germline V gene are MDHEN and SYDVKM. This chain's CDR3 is CASSPDRWGSVGYTF. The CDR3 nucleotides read TGTGCCAGCAGTCCCGATAGGTGGGGTAGCGTTGGCTACACCTTC.

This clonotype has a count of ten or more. DNA for the CDR3: TGTGCCAGCAGCACGTTGACAGGGCTCGAGCAGTACTTC. Protein: CASSTLTGLEQYF. The chain recombines TRBV7-9 with TRBJ2-7, with 7 nucleotides matching TRBD1. The CDR3 is made up of 13 amino acids. V was pared by 5 bases and J by 6 bases, with 7 bases of the junction left unmatched. CDR1 is SEHNR and CDR2 is FQNEAQ in the germline V gene (reference sequence).

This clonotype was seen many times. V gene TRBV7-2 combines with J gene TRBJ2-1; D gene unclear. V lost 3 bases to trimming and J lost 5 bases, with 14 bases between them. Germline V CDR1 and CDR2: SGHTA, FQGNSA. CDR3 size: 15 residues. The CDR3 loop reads CASSFGVNADNEQFF. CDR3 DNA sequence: TGTGCCAGCAGCTTTGGCGTCAACGCCGACAATGAGCAGTTCTTC.

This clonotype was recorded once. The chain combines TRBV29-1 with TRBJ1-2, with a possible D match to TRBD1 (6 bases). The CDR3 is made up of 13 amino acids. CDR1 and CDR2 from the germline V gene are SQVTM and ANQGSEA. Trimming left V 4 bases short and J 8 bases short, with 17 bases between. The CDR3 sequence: CSVGGGPEGGYTF. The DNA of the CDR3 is TGCAGCGTTGGAGGGGGACCTGAAGGAGGCTACACCTTC.

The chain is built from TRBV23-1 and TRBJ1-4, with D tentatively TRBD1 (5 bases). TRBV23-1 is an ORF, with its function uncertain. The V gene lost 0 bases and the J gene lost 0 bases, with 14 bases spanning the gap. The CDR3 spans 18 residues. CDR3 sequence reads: CASSQSRRGLTTNEKLFF. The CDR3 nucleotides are TGCGCCAGCAGTCAATCAAGAAGGGGCTTAACAACTAATGAAAAACTGTTTTTT.

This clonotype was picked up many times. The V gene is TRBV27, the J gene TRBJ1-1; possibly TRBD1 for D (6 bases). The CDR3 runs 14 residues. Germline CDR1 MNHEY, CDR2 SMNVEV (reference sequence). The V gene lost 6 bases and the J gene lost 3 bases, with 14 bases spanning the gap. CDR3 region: CASSLTGADTEAFF. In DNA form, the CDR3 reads TGTGCCAGCAGCTTAACGGGGGCCGACACTGAAGCTTTCTTT.

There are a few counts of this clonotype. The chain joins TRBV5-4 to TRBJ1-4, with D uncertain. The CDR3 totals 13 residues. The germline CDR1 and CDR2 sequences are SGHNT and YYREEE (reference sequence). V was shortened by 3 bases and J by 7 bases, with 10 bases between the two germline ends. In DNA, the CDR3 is TGTGCCAGCAGCTCCCGGGCATCTGAAAAACTGTTTTTT. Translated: CASSSRASEKLFF. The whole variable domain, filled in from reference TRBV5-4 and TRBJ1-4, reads ETGVTQSPTHLIKTRGQQVTLRCSSQSGHNTVSWYQQALGQGPQFIFQYYREEENGRGNFPPRFSGLQFPNYSSELNVNALELDDSALYLCASSSRASEKLFFGSGTQLSVL.

The CDR3 DNA reads TGTGCCAGCACTAACACAGGAGACGAGCAGTACTTC. This encodes CASTNTGDEQYF. The chain couples TRBV6-6 to TRBJ2-7, with D perhaps matching TRBD1 (5 bases). The CDR3 spans 12 residues. Germline assignment: CDR1 MNHNY and CDR2 SVGAGI (reference sequence). The V end lost 7 bases, the J end lost 5 bases, and 12 bases lay between the germline ends.

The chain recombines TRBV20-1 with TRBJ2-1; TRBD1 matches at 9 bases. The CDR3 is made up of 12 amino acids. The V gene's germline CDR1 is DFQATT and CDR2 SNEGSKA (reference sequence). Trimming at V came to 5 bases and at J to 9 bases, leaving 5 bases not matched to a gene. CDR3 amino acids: CSAQGQGSEQFF. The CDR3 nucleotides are TGCAGTGCTCAGGGACAGGGCAGTGAGCAGTTCTTC.

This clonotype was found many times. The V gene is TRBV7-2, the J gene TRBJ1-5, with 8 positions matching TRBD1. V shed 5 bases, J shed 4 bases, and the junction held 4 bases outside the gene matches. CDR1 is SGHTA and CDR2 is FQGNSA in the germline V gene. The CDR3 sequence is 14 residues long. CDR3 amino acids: CASSSRTGNQPQHF. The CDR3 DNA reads TGTGCCAGCAGCAGCAGGACAGGGAATCAGCCCCAGCATTTT.

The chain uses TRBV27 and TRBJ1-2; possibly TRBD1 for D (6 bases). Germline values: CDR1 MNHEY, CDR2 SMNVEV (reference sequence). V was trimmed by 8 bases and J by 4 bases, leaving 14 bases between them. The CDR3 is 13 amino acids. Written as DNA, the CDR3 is TGTGCCAGCTGGGGAGGACAGAGCTATGGCTACACCTTC. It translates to CASWGGQSYGYTF.

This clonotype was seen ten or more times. CDR3 residues: CASTLGQGGRETQYF. In DNA form, the CDR3 reads TGTGCCAGCACCTTGGGGCAGGGAGGGCGAGAGACCCAGTACTTC. J is TRBJ2-5 and V is TRBV12-3 or TRBV12-4; 7 nucleotides agree with TRBD2. Unmatched junction bases numbered 12, after V lost 7 bases and J lost 4 bases. The CDR3 length is 15 residues.

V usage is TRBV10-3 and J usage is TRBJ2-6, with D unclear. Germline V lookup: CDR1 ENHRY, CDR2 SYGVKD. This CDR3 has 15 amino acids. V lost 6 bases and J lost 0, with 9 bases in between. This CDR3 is CAISPDRSGANVLTF. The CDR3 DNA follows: TGTGCCATCAGCCCGGATCGCTCTGGGGCCAACGTCCTGACTTTC.

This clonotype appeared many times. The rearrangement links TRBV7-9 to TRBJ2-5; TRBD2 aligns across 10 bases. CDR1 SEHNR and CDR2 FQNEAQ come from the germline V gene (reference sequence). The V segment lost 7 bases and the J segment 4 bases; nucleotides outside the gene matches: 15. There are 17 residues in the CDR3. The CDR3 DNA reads TGTGCCAGCACCGCCTTAGAACTAGCGGGGACGGGAGAGACCCAGTACTTC. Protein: CASTALELAGTGETQYF.

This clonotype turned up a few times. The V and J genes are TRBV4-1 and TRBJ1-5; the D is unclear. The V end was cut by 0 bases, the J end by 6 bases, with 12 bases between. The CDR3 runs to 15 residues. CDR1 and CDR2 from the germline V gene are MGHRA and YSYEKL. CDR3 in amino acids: CASSQDRRTIQPQHF. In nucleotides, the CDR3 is TGCGCCAGCAGCCAAGACAGGAGAACGATTCAGCCCCAGCATTTT.

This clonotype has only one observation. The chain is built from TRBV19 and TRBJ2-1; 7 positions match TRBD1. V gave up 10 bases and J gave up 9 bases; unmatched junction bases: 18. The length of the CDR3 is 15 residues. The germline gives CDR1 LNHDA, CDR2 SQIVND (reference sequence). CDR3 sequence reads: CATTEDRYPAREQFF. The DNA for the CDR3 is TGTGCCACCACCGAGGACAGGTACCCTGCTCGTGAGCAGTTCTTC.

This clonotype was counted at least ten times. The DNA of the CDR3 is TGTGCCAGCAGCTTCCCGGTTGGCGACTCCTACGAGCAGTACTTC. Translation: CASSFPVGDSYEQYF. The rearrangement joins TRBV7-9 to TRBJ2-7; no definite D call. Germline-derived CDR1 and CDR2 are SEHNR and FQNEAQ (reference sequence). Deletions cut 3 bases from V and 0 bases from J, with 12 bases between. The CDR3 consists of 15 residues.

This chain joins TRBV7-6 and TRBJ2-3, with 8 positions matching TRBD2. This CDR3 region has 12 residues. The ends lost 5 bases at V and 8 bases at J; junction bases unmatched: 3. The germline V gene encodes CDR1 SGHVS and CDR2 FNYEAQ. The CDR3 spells CASSLREGTQYF. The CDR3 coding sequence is TGTGCCAGCAGCCTCCGGGAGGGTACGCAGTATTTT.

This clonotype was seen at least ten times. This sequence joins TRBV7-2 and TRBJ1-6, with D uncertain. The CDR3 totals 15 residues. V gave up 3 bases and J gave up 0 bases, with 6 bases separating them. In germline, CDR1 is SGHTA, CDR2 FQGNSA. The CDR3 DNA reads TGTGCCAGCAGCTTGGGGAGCTCCTATAATTCACCCCTCCACTTT. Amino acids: CASSLGSSYNSPLHF.

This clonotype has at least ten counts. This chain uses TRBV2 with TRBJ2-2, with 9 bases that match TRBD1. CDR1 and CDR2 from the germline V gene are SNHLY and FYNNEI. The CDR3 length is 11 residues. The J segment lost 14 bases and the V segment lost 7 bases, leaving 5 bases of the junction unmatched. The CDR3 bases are TGTGCCAGCACGGGACAGGGTCCACTGTTTTTT. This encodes CASTGQGPLFF.

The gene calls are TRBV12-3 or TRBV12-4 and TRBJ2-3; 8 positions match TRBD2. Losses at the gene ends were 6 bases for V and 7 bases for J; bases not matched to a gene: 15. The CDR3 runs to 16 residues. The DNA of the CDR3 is TGTGCCAGCAGCCCGGGACTAGGAGTAGTACAGAATACGCAGTATTTT. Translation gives CASSPGLGVVQNTQYF.

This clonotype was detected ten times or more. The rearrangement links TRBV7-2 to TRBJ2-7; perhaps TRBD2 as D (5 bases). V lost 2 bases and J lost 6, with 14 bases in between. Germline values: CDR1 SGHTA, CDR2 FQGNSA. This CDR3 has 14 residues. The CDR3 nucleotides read TGTGCCAGCAGCTTACTGGAGGTCTTGAGCGAGCAGTACTTC. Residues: CASSLLEVLSEQYF.

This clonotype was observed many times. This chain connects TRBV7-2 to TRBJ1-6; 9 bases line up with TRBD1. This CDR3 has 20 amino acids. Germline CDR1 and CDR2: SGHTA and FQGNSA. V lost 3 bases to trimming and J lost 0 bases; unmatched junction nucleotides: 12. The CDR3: CASSFFPQGASSSYNSPLHF. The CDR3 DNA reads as TGTGCCAGCAGCTTCTTTCCACAGGGGGCGTCAAGCTCCTATAATTCACCCCTCCACTTT.